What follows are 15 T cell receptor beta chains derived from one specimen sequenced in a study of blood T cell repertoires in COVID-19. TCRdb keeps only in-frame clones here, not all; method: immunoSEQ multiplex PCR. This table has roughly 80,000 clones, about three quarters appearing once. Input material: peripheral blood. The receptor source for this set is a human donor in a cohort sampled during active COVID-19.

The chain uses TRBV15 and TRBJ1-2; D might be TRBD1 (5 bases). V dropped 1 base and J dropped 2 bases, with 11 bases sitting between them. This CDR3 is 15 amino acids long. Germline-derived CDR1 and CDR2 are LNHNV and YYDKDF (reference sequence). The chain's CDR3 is CATSRGGRGNYGYTF. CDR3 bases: TGTGCCACCAGCAGAGGAGGACGGGGGAACTATGGCTACACCTTC. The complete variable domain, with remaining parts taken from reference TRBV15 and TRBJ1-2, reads DAMVIQNPRYQVTQFGKPVTLSCSQTLNHNVMYWYQQKSSQAPKLLFHYYDKDFNNEADTPDNFQSRRPNTSFCFLDIRSPGLGDTAMYLCATSRGGRGNYGYTFGSGTRLTVV.

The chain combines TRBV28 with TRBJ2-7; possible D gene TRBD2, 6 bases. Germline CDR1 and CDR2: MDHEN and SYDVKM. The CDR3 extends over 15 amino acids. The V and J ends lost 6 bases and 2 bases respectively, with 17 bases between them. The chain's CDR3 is CASRPIGAGTYEQYF. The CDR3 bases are TGTGCCAGCAGACCCATTGGTGCGGGGACCTACGAGCAGTACTTC. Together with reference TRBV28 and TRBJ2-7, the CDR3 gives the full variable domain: DVKVTQSSRYLVKRTGEKVFLECVQDMDHENMFWYRQDPGLGLRLIYFSYDVKMKEKGDIPEGYSVSREKKERFSLILESASTNQTSMYLCASRPIGAGTYEQYFGPGTRLTVT.

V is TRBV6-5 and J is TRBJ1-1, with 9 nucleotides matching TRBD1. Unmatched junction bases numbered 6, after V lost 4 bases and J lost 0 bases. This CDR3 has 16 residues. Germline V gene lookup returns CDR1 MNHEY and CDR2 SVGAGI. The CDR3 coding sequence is TGTGCCAGCAGTTTCGTTGGGACAGGGCTGAACACTGAAGCTTTCTTT. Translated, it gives CASSFVGTGLNTEAFF.

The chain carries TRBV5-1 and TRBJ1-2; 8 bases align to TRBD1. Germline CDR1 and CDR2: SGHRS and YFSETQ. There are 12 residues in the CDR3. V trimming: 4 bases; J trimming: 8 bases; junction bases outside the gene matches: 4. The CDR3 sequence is CASSPGQGGYTF. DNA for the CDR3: TGCGCCAGCAGCCCTGGACAGGGCGGCTACACCTTC. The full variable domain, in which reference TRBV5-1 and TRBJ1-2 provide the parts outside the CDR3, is KAGVTQTPRYLIKTRGQQVTLSCSPISGHRSVSWYQQTPGQGLQFLFEYFSETQRNKGNFPGRFSGRQFSNSRSEMNVSTLELGDSALYLCASSPGQGGYTFGSGTRLTVV.

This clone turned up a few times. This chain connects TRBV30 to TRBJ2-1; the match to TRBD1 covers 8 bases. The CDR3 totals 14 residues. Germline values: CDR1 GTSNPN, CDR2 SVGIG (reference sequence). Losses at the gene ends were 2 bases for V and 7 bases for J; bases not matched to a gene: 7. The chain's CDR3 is CAWSWQGARNEQFF. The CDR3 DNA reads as TGTGCCTGGAGTTGGCAGGGGGCTAGGAATGAGCAGTTCTTC. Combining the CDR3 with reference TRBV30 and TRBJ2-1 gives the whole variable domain SQTIHQWPATLVQPVGSPLSLECTVEGTSNPNLYWYRQAAGRGLQLLFYSVGIGQISSEVPQNLSASRPQDRQFILSSKKLLLSDSGFYLCAWSWQGARNEQFFGPGTRLTVL.

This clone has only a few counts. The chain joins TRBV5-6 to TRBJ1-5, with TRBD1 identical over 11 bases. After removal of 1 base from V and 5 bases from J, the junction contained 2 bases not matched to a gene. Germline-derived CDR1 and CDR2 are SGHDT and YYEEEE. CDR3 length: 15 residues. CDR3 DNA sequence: TGTGCCAGCAGCTTGAGGACAGGGGGCGATCAGCCCCAGCATTTT. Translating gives CASSLRTGGDQPQHF.

CDR3 amino acids: CASSQEVGGGVETQYF. In DNA form, the CDR3 reads TGTGCCAGCAGCCAAGAAGTCGGGGGGGGTGTGGAGACCCAGTACTTC. The J gene is TRBJ2-5, the V gene TRBV3-1 (or the pseudogene TRBV3-2); TRBD2 matches 8 bases. The ends lost 0 bases at V and 5 bases at J; junction bases unmatched: 8. The CDR3 runs to 16 residues. The germline V gene encodes CDR1 LGHDT and CDR2 YNNKEL (reference sequence).

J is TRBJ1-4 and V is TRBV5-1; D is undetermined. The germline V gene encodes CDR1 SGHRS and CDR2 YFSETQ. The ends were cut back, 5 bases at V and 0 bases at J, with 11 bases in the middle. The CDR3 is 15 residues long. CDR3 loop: CASRLWGATNEKLFF. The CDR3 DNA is TGCGCCAGCAGACTGTGGGGAGCAACTAATGAAAAACTGTTTTTT.

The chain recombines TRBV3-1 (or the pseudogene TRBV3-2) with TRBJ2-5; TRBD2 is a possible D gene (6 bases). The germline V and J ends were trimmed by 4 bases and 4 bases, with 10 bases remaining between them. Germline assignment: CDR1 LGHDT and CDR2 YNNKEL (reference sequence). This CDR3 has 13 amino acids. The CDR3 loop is CASSLLGGETQYF. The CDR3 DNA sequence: TGTGCCAGCAGCCTTCTGGGGGGAGAGACCCAGTACTTC.

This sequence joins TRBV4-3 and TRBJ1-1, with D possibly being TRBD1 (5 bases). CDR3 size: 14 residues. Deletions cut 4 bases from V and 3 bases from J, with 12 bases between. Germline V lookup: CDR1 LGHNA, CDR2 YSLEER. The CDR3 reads CASSPVRGDTEAFF. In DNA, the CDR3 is TGCGCCAGCAGCCCCGTCCGGGGGGACACTGAAGCTTTCTTT.

The CDR3 DNA reads TGTGCCATCAGTGGAGGATGGGGAGTAGGGGAAAAACTGTTTTTT. Its protein is CAISGGWGVGEKLFF. This rearrangement joins TRBV10-3 to TRBJ1-4, with unresolved D. V dropped 4 bases and J dropped 8 bases, with 17 bases sitting between them. This CDR3 is 15 amino acids long. Germline CDR1 reads ENHRY; CDR2 reads SYGVKD.

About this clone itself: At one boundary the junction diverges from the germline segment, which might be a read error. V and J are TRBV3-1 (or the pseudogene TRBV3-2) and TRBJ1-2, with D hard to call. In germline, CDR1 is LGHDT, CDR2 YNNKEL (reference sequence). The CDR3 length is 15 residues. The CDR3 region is CASSQDSQTNFGYTF. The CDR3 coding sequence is TGTGCCAGCAGCCAAGATAGTCAAACCAACTTTGGCTACACCTTC.

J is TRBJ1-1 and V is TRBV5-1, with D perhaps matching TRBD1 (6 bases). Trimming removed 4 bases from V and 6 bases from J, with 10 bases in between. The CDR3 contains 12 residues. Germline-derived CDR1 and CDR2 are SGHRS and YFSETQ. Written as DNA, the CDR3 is TGCGCCAGCAGCCAACAGGGAGCTGAAGCTTTCTTT. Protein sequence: CASSQQGAEAFF.

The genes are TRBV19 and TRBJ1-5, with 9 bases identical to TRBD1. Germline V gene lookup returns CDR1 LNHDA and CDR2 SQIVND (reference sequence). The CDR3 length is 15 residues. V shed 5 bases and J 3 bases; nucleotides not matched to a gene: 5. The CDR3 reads CASSRGQGNNQPQHF. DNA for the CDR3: TGTGCCAGTAGTCGGGGACAGGGTAACAATCAGCCCCAGCATTTT.

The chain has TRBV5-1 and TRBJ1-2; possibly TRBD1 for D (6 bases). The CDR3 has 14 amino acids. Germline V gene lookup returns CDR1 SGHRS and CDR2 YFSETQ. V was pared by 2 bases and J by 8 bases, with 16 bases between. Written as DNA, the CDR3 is TGCGCCAGCAGCTTTACCTCCGGGACAAAGGGCTACACCTTC. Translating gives CASSFTSGTKGYTF. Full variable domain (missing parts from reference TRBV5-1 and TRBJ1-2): KAGVTQTPRYLIKTRGQQVTLSCSPISGHRSVSWYQQTPGQGLQFLFEYFSETQRNKGNFPGRFSGRQFSNSRSEMNVSTLELGDSALYLCASSFTSGTKGYTFGSGTRLTVV.